This T cell receptor (beta chain) was sequenced for a study of human T cells and chemical hapten exposure (dated by TCRdb to 2020 to 2023). Study-level background: For sensitization, 2% DPC in acetone was applied to a 2 cm by 2 cm area of upper inner arm skin. Throughout the study period of about 22 weeks, patients also received therapeutic DPC doses to the scalp every week. Patch testing on the upper back used Finn chambers containing 0.01% DPC, with scoring done after 6 days according to International Contact Dermatitis Research Group standards. The patient cohort, mostly female, included alopecia areata with under or over 50% scalp involvement, alopecia totalis and alopecia universalis. Libraries were pooled for sequencing, and variation in per-sample TCR yields was attributed mainly to small differences in library volumes within the pool. In alopecia patients, the study followed how the peripheral blood TCR repertoire changed in vivo over primary and secondary sensitization to diphenylcyclopropenone (DPC), a hapten. Blood was sampled from patients pre-sensitization (week 0) and at 2, 6 and about 24 weeks after DPC sensitization. About 28 alopecia patients gave blood for TCR sequencing at one to four time points (pre-sensitization, 2, 6 and 24 weeks). Overall results and qualifications from the work: No change with DPC sensitization was found in the number of TCRs above 1 in 1000 frequency, and no evidence of global repertoire structure alterations was found. Repeated subsampling changed both the strength of the expansion versus patch-test correlation and the threshold at which the correlation became significant. A positive correlation was found between the number of PT1 expanded TCRs and patch test score, with significance reached at thresholds 8, 16 and 32 but not 4. Compared with pre-sensitization or healthy control sets, expanded TCRs formed significantly more large CDR3 similarity clusters, which is consistent with antigen-driven responses. Because all patients had alopecia, a presumed autoimmune disease, the immune response of the patients might differ from that of healthy individuals.

A word on this clonotype: Its antigen target is currently unknown. Base qualities are not at hand, and no much larger clone is one base apart.

This specimen's time point label, per the study, means: patch test 3, about 24 weeks after DPC sensitization. The treatment or condition label corresponds to: therapeutic diphenylcyclopropenone sensitization with weekly scalp DPC. At every patch-test visit, the blood draw took place before the patch test was put on. Patients were eligible if aged 18 to 70, diagnosed with alopecia and judged suitable for DPC therapy, and pregnant patients were excluded. Unfractionated whole blood was collected in Tempus Blood RNA tubes, and total RNA was extracted from that blood. CDR1 and CDR2, per the germline V gene (reference sequence), are LGHDT and YNNKEL. The CDR3 numbers 16 residues from cysteine through phenylalanine. CDR3 DNA is the only sequence kept; it has 48 bases, read in frame from the first base. V is trimmed back by 1 base and J by 1 base, and the junction contains 2 bases that no gene match accounts for.

The protocol used for the library was RACE. For sequencing, a NextSeq 500 was employed. During library preparation, unique molecular identifiers were attached to individual cDNA molecules so that TCRs could be counted in a quantitative, reproducible way. Both TCR alpha and TCR beta chains were sequenced from each blood RNA sample. Concerning the study's data processing: A median of about 87,000 TCRs per sample was observed, with a range of 23,224 to 690,600. V, J and CDR3 annotation of the TCR reads was carried out using the Decombinator software suite. To make PS versus PT1 abundance plots, every sample was subsampled to the same number of TCRs (28,000). TCRs were defined as expanded if absent before sensitization and observed at least eight times at the 2-week time point. TCRdb reworked the public reads: Q25 trimming with fastp, MiXCR clone assembly, productive beta chains retained. Rows are combined by CDR3 protein, so each entry shows the most common genes and DNA. The V and J calls here are based on TCRdb, not the publication. This sample holds more than 70,000 distinct CDR3 sequences; under 13% were observed only once. The ten largest clones represent approximately 1.1% of the sample.

The origin of this receptor is a woman in her thirties with alopecia areata. Some clones in this sample may be carry-over from other donors' samples. Recombination linked TRBV3-1 to TRBJ2-2, and 8 junctional nucleotides match TRBD1. The source material was whole blood, sampled in connection with sensitization to the hapten diphenylcyclopropenone (DPC). The DNA is as follows: TGTGCCAGCAGCCAAGGGGGGACAGGGAACACCGGGGAGCTGTTTTTT. This codes for CASSQGGTGNTGELFF.